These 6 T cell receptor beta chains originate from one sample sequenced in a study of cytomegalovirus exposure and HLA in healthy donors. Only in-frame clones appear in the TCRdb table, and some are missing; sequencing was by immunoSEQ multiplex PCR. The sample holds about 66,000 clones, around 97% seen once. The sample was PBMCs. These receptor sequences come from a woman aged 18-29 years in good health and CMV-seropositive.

CDR3 residues: CASSYPTGTRVLNEQFF. The CDR3 DNA sequence: TGCGCCAGCAGCTACCCGACCGGGACTAGAGTGTTGAATGAGCAGTTCTTC. The rearrangement joins TRBV5-1 to TRBJ2-1; 8 nucleotides match TRBD2. Losses at the gene ends were 3 bases for V and 7 bases for J; bases not matched to a gene: 15. Germline assignment: CDR1 SGHRS and CDR2 YFSETQ. This CDR3 has 17 residues.

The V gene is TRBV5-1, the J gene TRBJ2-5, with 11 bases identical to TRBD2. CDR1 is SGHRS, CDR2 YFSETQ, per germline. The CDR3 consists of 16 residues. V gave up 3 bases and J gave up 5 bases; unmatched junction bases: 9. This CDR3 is CASSSLAGGPGETQYF. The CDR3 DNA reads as TGCGCCAGCAGCTCTTTAGCGGGAGGGCCTGGGGAGACCCAGTACTTC.

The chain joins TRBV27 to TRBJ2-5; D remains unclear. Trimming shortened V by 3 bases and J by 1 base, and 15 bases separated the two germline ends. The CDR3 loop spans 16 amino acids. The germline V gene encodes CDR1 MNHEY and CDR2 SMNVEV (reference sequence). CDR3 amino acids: CASSFISERLQETQYF. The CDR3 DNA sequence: TGTGCCAGCAGTTTTATTTCCGAGCGCCTCCAAGAGACCCAGTACTTC.

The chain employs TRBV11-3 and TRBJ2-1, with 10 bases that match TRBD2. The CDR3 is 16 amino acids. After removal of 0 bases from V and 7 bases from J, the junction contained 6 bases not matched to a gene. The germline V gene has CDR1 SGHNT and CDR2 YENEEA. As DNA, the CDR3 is TGTGCCAGCAGCTTAGAATGGACTAGCGGATTTAATGAGCAGTTCTTC. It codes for CASSLEWTSGFNEQFF.

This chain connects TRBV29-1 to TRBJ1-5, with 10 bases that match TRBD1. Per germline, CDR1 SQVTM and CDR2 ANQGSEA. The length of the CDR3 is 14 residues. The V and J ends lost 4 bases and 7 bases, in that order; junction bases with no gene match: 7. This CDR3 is CSVGDRGSKQPQHF. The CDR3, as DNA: TGCAGCGTTGGGGACAGGGGAAGTAAGCAGCCCCAGCATTTT.

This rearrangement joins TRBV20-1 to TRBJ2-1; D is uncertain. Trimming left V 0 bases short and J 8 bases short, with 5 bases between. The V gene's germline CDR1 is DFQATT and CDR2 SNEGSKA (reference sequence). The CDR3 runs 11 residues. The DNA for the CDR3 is TGCAGTGCTAGAGATGTCGATGAGCAGTTCTTC. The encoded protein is CSARDVDEQFF.